This T cell receptor (beta chain) is from a study of blood T cell repertoires in COVID-19. Study in general: Samples taken during acute and convalescent COVID-19 were collected in the United States, Italy and Spain. PBMCs, B-cell-depleted T cells, or T cells provided the cDNA or gDNA that made up the material.

Germline V gene sequence: CDR1 LGHDT, CDR2 YNNKEL (reference sequence). The CDR3 sequence is 17 residues long. J lost 8 bases, V lost 1 base, and 12 bases had no gene match. Authors' processing steps: Nucleated cell number was recorded as an estimate derived from reference gene primer amplification. Libraries were prepared by immunoSEQ multiplex PCR; TCRdb keeps only in-frame clonotypes and omits some of them. The D gene and trimming were derived from the DNA, and the V and J assignments and clone size from that table. The profile shows approximately 250,000 clones, nearly 85% of them singletons. The sample comprised peripheral blood. This sequence was found in a human donor in a cohort sampled during active COVID-19. V gene TRBV3-1 (or the pseudogene TRBV3-2) combines with J gene TRBJ2-1, with 9 bases identical to TRBD2. CDR3 in DNA: TGTGCCAGCAGCCAAGGTCGGACTAGCGTATATTTGGATGAGCAGTTCTTC. Its protein product is CASSQGRTSVYLDEQFF.